Following are 32 T cell receptor beta chains from one sample sequenced in a study of human T cells and chemical hapten exposure. The time point denotes: patch test 1, 2 weeks after DPC sensitization. Treatment: therapeutic diphenylcyclopropenone sensitization with weekly scalp DPC. MiXCR was run by TCRdb on the RACE reads, yielding one entry per CDR3 protein. The sample contains 300,000 to 400,000 distinct CDR3 sequences, approximately 6.9% of which appear only once. The sample here was whole blood, taken in connection with sensitization to the hapten diphenylcyclopropenone (DPC). These receptors were obtained from a woman between 18 and 29 years old with alopecia areata. Some clones in this sample may be carry-over from other donors' samples.

The chain uses TRBV12-3 or TRBV12-4 and TRBJ1-4; D not certain. Between the trimmed V and J ends, which lost 1 base and 7 bases, there was a span of 7 bases. This CDR3 is 13 amino acids long. The CDR3 DNA is TGTGCCAGCAGTTTAGGACGGCTTGAAAAACTGTTTTTT. Protein: CASSLGRLEKLFF.

The rearrangement uses TRBV9 and TRBJ1-5; D ambiguous. The CDR3 covers 15 residues. Trimming took off 1 base at V and 0 bases at J, with 8 bases between the two ends. Germline CDR1 and CDR2: SGDLS and YYNGEE. The CDR3 nucleotides read TGTGCCAGCAGCGTATGGGGTTCTAGCAATCAGCCCCAGCATTTT. As protein: CASSVWGSSNQPQHF.

This chain joins TRBV27 and TRBJ2-7, with D possibly matching TRBD1 (6 bases). The V gene's germline CDR1 is MNHEY and CDR2 SMNVEV (reference sequence). The ends were cut back, 2 bases at V and 2 bases at J, with 10 bases in the middle. This CDR3 has 14 amino acids. In DNA form, the CDR3 reads TGTGCCAGCAGTTTACCAGGGGACACCTACGAGCAGTACTTC. This encodes CASSLPGDTYEQYF.

This clonotype has a handful of counts. The chain has TRBV15 and TRBJ2-3, with 12 nucleotides matching TRBD1. The CDR3 covers 15 residues. Germline loops: CDR1 LNHNV, CDR2 YYDKDF (reference sequence). The V and J ends lost 5 bases and 7 bases, in that order; junction bases with no gene match: 7. The CDR3 loop is CATSGGTGGAYTQYF. For the CDR3, the DNA is TGTGCCACCAGCGGAGGGACAGGGGGCGCGTATACGCAGTATTTT.

This clonotype was counted many times. The genes are TRBV4-1 and TRBJ1-5; D is ambiguous. Germline assignment: CDR1 MGHRA and CDR2 YSYEKL. Trimming pared 6 bases from V and 3 bases from J, leaving 9 bases between. The CDR3 extends over 13 amino acids. CDR3: CASSPGFNQPQHF. For the CDR3, the DNA is TGCGCCAGCAGTCCCGGCTTCAATCAGCCCCAGCATTTT.

This clonotype was seen a few times. The rearrangement joins TRBV6-5 to TRBJ2-7; TRBD1 or TRBD2 may be the D gene (5 bases each). CDR1 is MNHEY and CDR2 is SVGAGI in the germline V gene. The CDR3 length is 14 residues. The V end lost 2 bases, the J end lost 4 bases, and 12 bases lay between the germline ends. CDR3 region: CASSYANEGYEQYF. CDR3 nucleotide sequence: TGTGCCAGCAGTTACGCGAACGAGGGGTACGAGCAGTACTTC.

This clonotype was detected only a few times. The gene calls are TRBV7-8 and TRBJ1-2; D is undetermined. Trimming left V 4 bases short and J 4 bases short, with 13 bases between. Germline CDR1 and CDR2: SGHVS and FQNEAQ. This CDR3 is built from 14 residues. In nucleotides, the CDR3 is TGTGCCAGCAGCTCCGGACTGATTCTCTATGGCTACACCTTC. Translation gives CASSSGLILYGYTF.

This clonotype has a handful of counts. The rearrangement joins TRBV2 to TRBJ1-5; D gene unclear. The V gene lost 7 bases and the J gene lost 9 bases, with 19 bases spanning the gap. In germline, CDR1 is SNHLY, CDR2 FYNNEI. The CDR3 consists of 14 residues. The CDR3 DNA follows: TGTGCCAGCATGGAAGAGTCCTCCTACCCGCCCCAGCATTTT. Protein sequence: CASMEESSYPPQHF.

This clonotype was recorded many times. The chain combines TRBV5-4 with TRBJ2-1; D might be TRBD2 (6 bases). CDR3 length equals 13 residues. From germline, CDR1 is SGHNT and CDR2 YYREEE (reference sequence). Trimming removed 3 bases at V and 9 bases at J, with 13 bases between. The CDR3 here is CASSSGTRSEQFF. In DNA form, the CDR3 reads TGTGCCAGCAGCTCCGGGACTCGTAGTGAGCAGTTCTTC.

There are a few counts of this clonotype. The chain uses TRBV20-1 and TRBJ2-3, with 9 bases aligning to TRBD2. The CDR3 totals 14 residues. Germline CDR1 is DFQATT and CDR2 is SNEGSKA (reference sequence). The ends lost 5 bases at V and 2 bases at J; junction bases unmatched: 5. The CDR3 here is CSAGGTSLTDTQYF. The CDR3 DNA is TGCAGTGCTGGGGGGACTAGCCTCACAGATACGCAGTATTTT.

This clonotype was recorded at least ten times. This sequence joins TRBV5-1 and TRBJ2-3; D unresolved. The germline gives CDR1 SGHRS, CDR2 YFSETQ. The CDR3 has 13 amino acids. V was pared by 0 bases and J by 5 bases, with 7 bases between. CDR3 nucleotides: TGCGCCAGCAGCTTGGCCAGGCTAGATACGCAGTATTTT. This gives the protein CASSLARLDTQYF.

The chain employs TRBV25-1 and TRBJ2-6; D call uncertain. This CDR3 has 16 amino acids. CDR1 MGHDK and CDR2 SYGVNS come from the germline V gene. V lost 3 bases to trimming and J lost 0 bases, with 9 bases between them. Here the CDR3 reads CASSEVDGSGANVLTF. The CDR3 DNA is TGTGCCAGCAGTGAGGTTGACGGCTCTGGGGCCAACGTCCTGACTTTC. Supplemented by reference TRBV25-1 and TRBJ2-6, the full variable domain reads EADIYQTPRYLVIGTGKKITLECSQTMGHDKMYWYQQDPGMELHLIHYSYGVNSTEKGDLSSESTVSRIRTEHFPLTLESARPSHTSQYLCASSEVDGSGANVLTFGAGSRLTVL.

The CDR3 protein is CASSPPWTNPGGPTDTQYF. Here the CDR3 DNA reads TGTGCCAGCAGTCCCCCGTGGACTAACCCAGGGGGCCCCACAGATACGCAGTATTTT. This rearrangement joins TRBV28 to TRBJ2-3; 8 bases map to TRBD1. The trim removed 5 bases at V and 2 bases at J, leaving 18 bases unmatched. The V gene's germline CDR1 is MDHEN and CDR2 SYDVKM. The CDR3 consists of 19 residues.

This clonotype was seen only a few times. The V call is TRBV4-3, the J call TRBJ1-4; TRBD1 might be the D (6 bases). This CDR3 has 14 amino acids. From germline, CDR1 is LGHNA and CDR2 YSLEER. The V end was cut by 1 base, the J end by 7 bases, with 10 bases between. The CDR3 sequence is CASSQVRGREKLFF. CDR3 in DNA: TGCGCCAGCAGCCAAGTCAGGGGCCGTGAAAAACTGTTTTTT.

This clonotype was observed a few times. V is TRBV12-3 or TRBV12-4 and J is TRBJ1-1; D is perhaps TRBD1 (5 bases). Trimming shortened V by 6 bases and J by 2 bases, and 13 bases separated the two germline ends. CDR3 length equals 14 residues. CDR3 sequence: CASSSRGSNTEAFF. The CDR3 nucleotides are TGTGCCAGCAGCTCCCGGGGCTCTAACACTGAAGCTTTCTTT.

This clonotype was counted many times. The J gene is TRBJ2-3, the V gene TRBV4-2; 7 positions match TRBD2. Germline CDR1 and CDR2: LGHNA and YNFKEQ. The CDR3 loop spans 19 amino acids. V was clipped by 2 bases and J by 5 bases; unmatched bases: 19. CDR3 residues: CASSQTSTGVGTNKDTQYF. The CDR3 DNA reads as TGTGCCAGCAGCCAAACTAGTACGGGAGTCGGGACTAATAAAGATACGCAGTATTTT.

The table lists this clonotype with many counts. J is TRBJ2-5 and V is TRBV12-3 or TRBV12-4; no reliable D call. This CDR3 comprises 11 residues. Trimming took off 6 bases at V and 2 bases at J, with 4 bases between the two ends. CDR3 DNA sequence: TGTGCCAGCAGCCAACAAGAGACCCAGTACTTC. It specifies CASSQQETQYF.

There are many counts of this clonotype. The chain joins TRBV29-1 to TRBJ1-5; D uncertain. V was cut by 4 bases and J by 2 bases, with 9 bases left in between. Looked up from germline, CDR1 is SQVTM and CDR2 is ANQGSEA. The CDR3 is made up of 13 amino acids. The DNA of the CDR3 is TGCAGCGTTGTTCCGATTCGCAATCAGCCCCAGCATTTT. Translating gives CSVVPIRNQPQHF.

This clonotype was detected only a few times. J is TRBJ2-5 and V is TRBV12-3 or TRBV12-4; D not certain. CDR3 length: 12 amino acids. V lost 6 bases and J lost 5, with 10 bases in between. DNA of the CDR3: TGTGCCAGCAGACCGGGTGGGGAGACCCAGTACTTC. It yields the protein CASRPGGETQYF.

V gene TRBV10-3 combines with J gene TRBJ2-3; D is undetermined. Germline values: CDR1 ENHRY, CDR2 SYGVKD. V lost 11 bases to trimming and J lost 3 bases, with 27 bases between them. The CDR3 has 17 amino acids. CDR3 amino acids: CARQRPPIPRFTDTQYF. Here the CDR3 DNA reads TGTGCCCGCCAGAGACCACCGATCCCCCGGTTTACAGATACGCAGTATTTT.

Ten or more counts support this clonotype. The chain employs TRBV15 and TRBJ2-3, with D tentatively TRBD2 (7 bases). Germline lookup yields CDR1 LNHNV and CDR2 YYDKDF (reference sequence). Trimming cost V 1 base and J 1 base, with 12 bases left between them. The CDR3 runs 16 residues. This CDR3 reads CATSRGAGAGTDTQYF. The CDR3 bases are TGTGCCACCAGCAGAGGGGCGGGGGCCGGCACAGATACGCAGTATTTT.

For this clonotype: This may come from a read error, since a much larger clone is one base off. The chain recombines TRBV2 with TRBJ2-3, with a weak D call TRBD2 (7 bases). The V gene lost 3 bases and the J gene lost 5 bases, with 9 bases spanning the gap. Looked up from germline, CDR1 is SNHLY and CDR2 is FYNNEI. The CDR3 has 13 residues. As DNA, the CDR3 is TGTGCCAGCAGTGACGGGGGGCAAGATACGCAGTATTTT. This encodes CASSDGGQDTQYF. Full variable domain (missing parts from reference TRBV2 and TRBJ2-3): EPEVTQTPSHQVTQMGQEVILRCVPISNHLYFYWYRQILGQKVEFLVSFYNNEISEKSEIFDDQFSVERPDGSNFTLKIRSTKLEDSAMYFCASSDGGQDTQYFGPGTRLTVL.

This clonotype was seen a handful of times. The chain uses TRBV7-9 and TRBJ2-3; D may match TRBD1 or TRBD2 (5 bases each). This CDR3 is 15 amino acids long. Trimming pared 5 bases from V and 4 bases from J, leaving 16 bases between. Germline V CDR1 and CDR2: SEHNR, FQNEAQ (reference sequence). For the CDR3, the DNA is TGTGCCAGCAGCAAGCCCGGGACCCAGCCAGATACGCAGTATTTT. Translating it yields CASSKPGTQPDTQYF.

This clonotype was picked up many times. V is TRBV12-3 or TRBV12-4 and J is TRBJ2-6, with 8 bases lining up with TRBD1. Losses at the gene ends were 3 bases for V and 4 bases for J; bases not matched to a gene: 5. The CDR3 loop spans 16 amino acids. Here the CDR3 reads CASSFQGAAGANVLTF. Here the CDR3 DNA reads TGTGCCAGCAGTTTTCAGGGGGCCGCCGGGGCCAACGTCCTGACTTTC.

The sample holds a few counts of this clonotype. The genes are TRBV9 and TRBJ2-2, with D perhaps TRBD1 (6 bases). CDR3 length: 14 residues. V gave up 6 bases and J gave up 2 bases, with 11 bases separating them. Per the germline V gene, CDR1 is SGDLS and CDR2 is YYNGEE. The CDR3 nucleotides read TGTGCCAGCACCACGGGACACAACACCGGGGAGCTGTTTTTT. It translates to CASTTGHNTGELFF.

The chain employs TRBV2 and TRBJ2-7; no clear D. Deletions cut 0 bases from V and 3 bases from J, with 6 bases between. Germline assignment: CDR1 SNHLY and CDR2 FYNNEI. This CDR3 contains 13 residues. CDR3 protein: CASSEAGFYEQYF. The CDR3 DNA is TGTGCCAGCAGTGAAGCAGGGTTCTACGAGCAGTACTTC.

The CDR3 reads CASSSSGLGTEAFF. CDR3 in DNA: TGTGCCAGCAGCTCGTCAGGGTTAGGCACTGAAGCTTTCTTT. The V and J genes are TRBV11-2 and TRBJ1-1; a weak D match, TRBD1 (5 bases). This CDR3 spans 14 amino acids. Looked up from germline, CDR1 is SGHAT and CDR2 is FQNNGV. V was shortened by 4 bases and J by 4 bases, with 13 bases between the two germline ends.

This clonotype was picked up a small number of times. The junction shows a germline mismatch at one end, possibly a read error. The chain links TRBV7-7 to TRBJ2-3; possibly TRBD1 for D (6 bases). Looked up from germline, CDR1 is SSHAT and CDR2 is FNYEAQ (reference sequence). The CDR3 sequence is 19 residues long. In DNA form, the CDR3 reads TGTGCTAGCAGCCTAGGGGGACGGCGGCTGCACGGAAACACGGATACGCAGTATTTT. It translates to CASSLGGRRLHGNTDTQYF.

This clonotype was recorded at least ten times. The genes are TRBV9 and TRBJ2-1; 11 positions agree with TRBD1. This CDR3 contains 15 residues. V shed 4 bases, J shed 9 bases, and the junction held 9 bases outside the gene matches. The V gene's germline CDR1 is SGDLS and CDR2 YYNGEE. The CDR3 loop reads CASSPRTGGLGEQFF. CDR3 DNA sequence: TGTGCCAGCAGCCCCCGGACAGGGGGCCTGGGTGAGCAGTTCTTC.

The table lists this clonotype with many counts. The CDR3 DNA sequence: TGCGCCAGCAGCCAAGTTGGTTTTTTAGGGCAGTATTTT. Translating it yields CASSQVGFLGQYF. The rearrangement links TRBV4-3 to TRBJ2-3; D gene ambiguous. The germline V gene has CDR1 LGHNA and CDR2 YSLEER. The ends were cut back, 1 base at V and 11 bases at J, with 13 bases in the middle. The CDR3 consists of 13 residues.

The chain has TRBV5-4 and TRBJ2-1; D might be TRBD2 (6 bases). Germline assignment: CDR1 SGHNT and CDR2 YYREEE (reference sequence). Trimming removed 7 bases at V and 0 bases at J, with 11 bases between. CDR3 length: 14 amino acids. The CDR3 coding sequence is TGTGCCAGCGGCCGGGACTCCTCCTACAATGAGCAGTTCTTC. It translates to CASGRDSSYNEQFF.

In its sample, this clonotype was seen a few times. V and J are TRBV12-3 or TRBV12-4 and TRBJ2-5; D is perhaps TRBD2 (5 bases). The length of the CDR3 is 13 residues. The germline V and J ends were trimmed by 6 bases and 5 bases, with 13 bases remaining between them. CDR3 DNA: TGTGCCAGCAGGGATACTAGTCAGGAGACCCAGTACTTC. It translates to CASRDTSQETQYF.